This TCR beta chain stems from a study of vaccination and CD4 T cells after COVID-19 (dated by TCRdb to between 2021 and 2024). Study-wide context: Every convalescent patient had a positive nasal swab PCR test for SARS-CoV-2, with mild disease in about nine patients and severe disease in one. The convalescent cohort included six males and four females, with two Hispanic individuals, seven Caucasians, two Asians and one multiracial person. Two doses of either the Pfizer-BioNTech BNT162b2 vaccine (n=8) or the Moderna mRNA-1273 vaccine (n=2) were administered to participants. Post-COVID blood samples from convalescent patients were collected a median of 101 days after diagnosis, with a range of about 30 to 170 days. Post-vaccine blood samples were collected a median of around 2.5 months after the second vaccine dose, ranging from about 12 to 241 days. Overlapping spike peptide pools from SARS-CoV-2 and from the common cold coronaviruses HCoV-NL63, HCoV-OC43 and HCoV-229E were used as culture stimuli. In control cultures, a CEFX viral epitope pool was used as positive control, an HIV-1 Nef peptide pool was used as negative control, or no peptide was added. The spike-specific CD4+ TCR repertoire was compared before and after mRNA vaccination in around ten COVID-19 convalescent patients and several infection-naive healthy vaccine recipients.

Libraries were prepared through PCR. DNA from cultured CD4+ T cells underwent TCR sequencing with the Oncomine TCR Beta short-read assay at the Johns Hopkins FTIC core. Genomic DNA was extracted from the cultured CD4+ T cells with the QIAamp micro DNA kit. The Oncomine TCR Beta libraries from cultured CD4+ T cells were pooled using unique dual indexes and then sequenced on an Illumina iSeq 100. Per the original workflow: Non-productive sequences were removed, and CDR3s that did not start with C, did not end with F or W, or were shorter than 7 amino acids were discarded. The MANAFEST web application was used to identify antigen-specific clonotypes by comparing peptide-stimulated wells against reference wells and other culture wells. For a clone to be called positive, the clone needed an FDR below 0.05, an odds ratio above 5, and a productive frequency above 0.1% in at least two of three replicate wells. A clonotype was classed as cross-reactive if the clonotype showed significant expansion both in SARS-CoV-2 spike wells and in at least one common cold coronavirus spike condition. Using R version 3.6.1, CDR3 homology was evaluated through Levenshtein distances (stringdist) along with unrooted phylogenetic trees (ape). TCRdb took the public reads, trimmed them with fastp at Q25, ran MiXCR for clone calling and kept in-frame beta chains. Rows are unified per CDR3 protein, each entry keeping the most common DNA and genes. The V and J calls were not made by the authors but by TCRdb's processing. For this sample the table gives 22,000 or so distinct CDR3 sequences, of which about 56% were detected only once. 5.5% to 7% of the sample is taken by the ten largest.

The treatment or condition tag for this specimen amounts to: approximately 11-day PBMC culture with coronavirus spike peptide pools or control peptides (ViraFEST assay). The study used the ViraFEST assay, which expanded antigen-specific T cells with peptide pools and then identified expanded clonotypes by TCR sequencing. Positive SARS-CoV-2 PCR tests in the convalescent patients dated from March to December 2020, before Alpha, Beta and Delta variants emerged in the United States. PBMCs were cultured at approximately 2.1 million per well in IMDM supplemented with about 5% human AB serum and 8.5 to 10 IU/ml IL-2, with about 10 ug/ml peptide pools added. On days 3 and 7, half of the culture medium was replaced with fresh IL-2-containing medium. Once the cells had been in culture for 10 days, the EasySep CD4+ T cell isolation kit was used to isolate CD4+ T cells by negative selection. PBMCs were separated from whole blood using Ficoll-Paque Plus gradient centrifugation and then either used fresh or cryopreserved at -140C. Each culture condition was generally run in triplicate wells.

A distance of 14 bases separates the germline ends of V and J, which lose 0 bases and 2 bases respectively. Spanning cysteine to phenylalanine, the CDR3 consists of 17 amino acids. Only the CDR3 portion is preserved as DNA: 51 bases, with reading frame beginning at the first base. CDR1 and CDR2, looked up from the germline V gene (reference sequence), are LNHNV and YYDKDF. Study-wide conclusions, independent of this receptor: Among the post-vaccine SARS-CoV-2-reactive clones in convalescent patients, a median 86.3% showed up only after vaccination, which suggests vaccine-specific priming. Of the vaccine-specific clones in convalescent patients, 304 of 307, or nearly all, reacted only to SARS-CoV-2 spike and did not cross-react with common cold coronaviruses. The study included relatively few convalescent patients and did not analyze early timepoints after natural infection. Although the median number of SARS-CoV-2-reactive clonotypes went up from roughly 19 after infection to 35 to 40 after vaccination, the increase was not significant.

A remark on this clonotype: The target of this receptor is not known. Base qualities were left out, and no much larger clone turns up one base away.

The receptor was isolated from a human donor who had recovered from COVID-19. The rearranged segments are TRBV15 and TRBJ2-1, and TRBD2 may be the D gene, going by 6 matching bases. The sample comprised CD4+ T cells from blood, cultured in vitro. The CDR3 amino acid sequence is: CATSRDGVAETYNEQFF. In nucleotides, the sequence is TGTGCCACCAGCAGAGATGGCGTAGCGGAGACCTACAATGAGCAGTTCTTC.